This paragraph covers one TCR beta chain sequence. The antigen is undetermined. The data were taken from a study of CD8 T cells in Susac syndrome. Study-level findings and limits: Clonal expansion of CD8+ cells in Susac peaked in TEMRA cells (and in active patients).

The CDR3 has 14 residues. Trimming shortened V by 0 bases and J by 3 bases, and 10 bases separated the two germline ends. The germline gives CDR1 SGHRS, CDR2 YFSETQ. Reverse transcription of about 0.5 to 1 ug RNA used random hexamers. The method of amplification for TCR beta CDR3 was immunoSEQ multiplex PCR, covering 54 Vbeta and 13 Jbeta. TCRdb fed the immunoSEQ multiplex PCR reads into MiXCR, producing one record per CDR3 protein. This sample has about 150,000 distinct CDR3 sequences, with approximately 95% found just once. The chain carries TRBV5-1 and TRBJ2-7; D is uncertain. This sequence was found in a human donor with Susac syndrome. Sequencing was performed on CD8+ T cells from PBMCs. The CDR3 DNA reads TGCGCCAGCAGCTTGGCCTCAGAGGACTACGAGCAGTACTTC. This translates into CASSLASEDYEQYF.